A selection of T cell receptor beta chains follows, all from one sample in a study of OX40 agonist ivuxolimab in advanced cancers. Libraries were prepared by immunoSEQ multiplex PCR; TCRdb keeps only in-frame clonotypes and omits some of them. The data hold about 58,000 clones, with 91% observed a single time. This specimen was CD4+ or CD8+ T cells sorted from blood, taken in a trial of the OX40 agonist ivuxolimab. The receptors originated from an adult with an advanced solid tumor such as melanoma, head and neck, liver or kidney cancer. Each CDR3 is given with its conserved first and last residue.

v_call	cdr3_aa
TRBV6-1	CASSGVGGSRQPQHF
TRBV9	CASSEGLAGETQYF
TRBV7-3	CASSSPETGEQFF
TRBV5-8	CASSPGRHYGYTF
TRBV6-6	CASTLDGTSYEQYF
TRBV27	CASSQNRLGYEQYF
TRBV5-1	CASSLLSGQSSGNTIYF
TRBV5-1	CASSLETRNQPQHF
TRBV4-1	CASSQGPGGIYEQYF
TRBV7-2	CASSLSGGWADTQYF
TRBV7-8	CASSLMAQGYEQYF
TRBV14	CASSQDHSYGYTF
TRBV2	CASCRDRGACSYEQYF
TRBV18	CASSQGLAGGTEQYF
TRBV7-8	CASSPPHGTGTQYF
TRBV7-2	CASSLQGRGNQPQHF
TRBV28	CASSQTGLGYGYTF
TRBV10-2	CASTGDLLMGYEQYF
TRBV4-3	CASSLGQDLSWGAFF
TRBV29-1	CSVSRLAGSTDTQYF
TRBV9	CASSVRQDQETQYF
TRBV15	CATSRGLVSTDTQYF
TRBV4-1	CASSQKDGTLNSPLHF
TRBV7-9	CASSFGQGNQPQHF
TRBV7-9	CASSPQQNTEAFF
TRBV2	CASSELRLARETQYF
TRBV2	CASRGLNTEAFF
TRBV7-2	CASSLVSDAFRPQHF
TRBV14	CASRPGTGVHTEAFF
TRBV4-3	CASSQDMAITGNTIYF
TRBV6-1	CASSDRDQPQHF
TRBV19	CASSIAQDKITEAFF
TRBV5-4	CASSFGGDDVETQYF
TRBV6-1	CASSKQATEAFF
TRBV7-9	CASSFGEEAYEQYF